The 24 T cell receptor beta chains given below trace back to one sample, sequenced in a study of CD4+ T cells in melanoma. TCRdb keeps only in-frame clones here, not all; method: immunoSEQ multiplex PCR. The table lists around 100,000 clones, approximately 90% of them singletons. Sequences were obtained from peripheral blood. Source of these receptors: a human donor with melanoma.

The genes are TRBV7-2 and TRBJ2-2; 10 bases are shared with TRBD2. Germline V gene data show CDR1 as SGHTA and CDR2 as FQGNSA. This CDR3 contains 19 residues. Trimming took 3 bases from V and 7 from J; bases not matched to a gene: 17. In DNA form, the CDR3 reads TGTGCCAGCAGCTTTCGGGGATCACTAGCGGGATCTAGGGGCGGGGAGCTGTTTTTT. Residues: CASSFRGSLAGSRGGELFF.

CDR3 sequence: CASSSGGYTGELFF. Written as DNA, the CDR3 is TGTGCCAGCAGCTCCGGGGGATACACCGGGGAGCTGTTTTTT. The chain employs TRBV7-3 and TRBJ2-2; D is perhaps TRBD2 (6 bases). The CDR3 contains 14 residues. Germline-derived CDR1 and CDR2 are SGHTA and FQGTGA. V dropped 4 bases and J dropped 3 bases, with 9 bases sitting between them. Full variable domain (outside the CDR3, taken from reference TRBV7-3 and TRBJ2-2): GAGVSQTPSNKVTEKGKYVELRCDPISGHTALYWYRQSLGQGPEFLIYFQGTGAADDSGLPNDRFFAVRPEGSVSTLKIQRTERGDSAVYLCASSSGGYTGELFFGEGSRLTVL.

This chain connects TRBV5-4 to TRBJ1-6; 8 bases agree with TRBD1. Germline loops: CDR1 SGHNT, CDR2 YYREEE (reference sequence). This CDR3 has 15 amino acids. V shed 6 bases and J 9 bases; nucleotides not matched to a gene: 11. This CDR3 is CASTATGGGGSPLHF. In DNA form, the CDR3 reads TGTGCCAGCACCGCAACAGGGGGAGGTGGTTCACCCCTCCACTTT.

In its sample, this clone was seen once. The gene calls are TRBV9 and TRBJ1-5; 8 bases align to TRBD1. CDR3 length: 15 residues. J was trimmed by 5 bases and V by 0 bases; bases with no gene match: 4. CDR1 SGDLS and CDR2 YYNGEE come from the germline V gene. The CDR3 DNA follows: TGTGCCAGCAGCGTAGATCCGACAGGGGATCAGCCCCAGCATTTT. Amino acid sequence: CASSVDPTGDQPQHF.

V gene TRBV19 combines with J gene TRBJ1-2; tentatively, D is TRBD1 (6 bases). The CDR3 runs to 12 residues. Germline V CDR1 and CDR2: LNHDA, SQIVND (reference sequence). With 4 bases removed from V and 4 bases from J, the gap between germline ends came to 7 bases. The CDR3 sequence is CASSKQGYGYTF. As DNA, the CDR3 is TGTGCCAGTAGTAAACAGGGCTATGGCTACACCTTC.

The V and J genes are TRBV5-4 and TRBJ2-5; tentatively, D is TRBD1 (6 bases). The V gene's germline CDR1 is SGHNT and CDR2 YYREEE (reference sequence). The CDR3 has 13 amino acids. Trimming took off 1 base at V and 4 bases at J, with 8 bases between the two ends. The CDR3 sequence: CASSLRGGETQYF. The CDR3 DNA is TGTGCCAGCAGCTTGAGAGGGGGAGAGACCCAGTACTTC.

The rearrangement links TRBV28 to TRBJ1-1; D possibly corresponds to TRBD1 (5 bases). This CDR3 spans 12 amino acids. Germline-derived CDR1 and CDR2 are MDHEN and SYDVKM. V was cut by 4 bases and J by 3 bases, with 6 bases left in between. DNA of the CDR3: TGTGCCAGCAGTTGGGGCCACACTGAAGCTTTCTTT. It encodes CASSWGHTEAFF.

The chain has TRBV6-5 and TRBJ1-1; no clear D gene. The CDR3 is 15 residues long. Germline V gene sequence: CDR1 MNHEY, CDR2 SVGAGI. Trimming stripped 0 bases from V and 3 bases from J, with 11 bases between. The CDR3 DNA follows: TGTGCCAGCAGTTACTCGCCAGGATCGTACACTGAAGCTTTCTTT. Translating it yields CASSYSPGSYTEAFF.

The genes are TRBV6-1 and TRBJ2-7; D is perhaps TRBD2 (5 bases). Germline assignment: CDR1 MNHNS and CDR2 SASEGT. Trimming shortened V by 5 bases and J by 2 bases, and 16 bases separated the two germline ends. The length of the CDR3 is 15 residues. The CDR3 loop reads CASSFAWTAPYEQYF. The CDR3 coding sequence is TGTGCCAGCAGTTTTGCCTGGACTGCTCCCTACGAGCAGTACTTC.

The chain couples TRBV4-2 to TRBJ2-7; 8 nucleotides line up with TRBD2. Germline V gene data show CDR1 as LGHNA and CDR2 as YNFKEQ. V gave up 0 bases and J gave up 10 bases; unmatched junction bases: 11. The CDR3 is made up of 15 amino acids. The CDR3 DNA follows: TGTGCCAGCAGCCAAGATTCCCCCAGGACTAGCTTCCAGTACTTC. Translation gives CASSQDSPRTSFQYF.

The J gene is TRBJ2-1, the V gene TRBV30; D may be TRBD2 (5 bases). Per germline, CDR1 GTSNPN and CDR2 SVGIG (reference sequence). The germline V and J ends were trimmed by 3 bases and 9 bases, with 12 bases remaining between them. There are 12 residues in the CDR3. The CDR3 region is CAWSLNLAEQFF. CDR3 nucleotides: TGTGCCTGGAGCCTAAACCTAGCTGAGCAGTTCTTC.

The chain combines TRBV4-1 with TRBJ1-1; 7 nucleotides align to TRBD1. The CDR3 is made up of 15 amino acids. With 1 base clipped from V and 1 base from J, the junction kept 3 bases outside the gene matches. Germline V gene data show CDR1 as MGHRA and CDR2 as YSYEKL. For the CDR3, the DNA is TGCGCCAGCAGCCAAGTGAGGACAGGGAACACTGAAGCTTTCTTT. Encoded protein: CASSQVRTGNTEAFF.

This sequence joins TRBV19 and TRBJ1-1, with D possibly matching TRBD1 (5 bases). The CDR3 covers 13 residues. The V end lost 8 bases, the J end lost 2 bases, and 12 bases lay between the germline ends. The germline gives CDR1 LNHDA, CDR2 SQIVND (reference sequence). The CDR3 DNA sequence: TGTGCCAGTGCTGTGGGGGGAAACACTGAAGCTTTCTTT. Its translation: CASAVGGNTEAFF.

CDR3: CATSRGGTGGYGYTF. The CDR3 nucleotides read TGTGCCACCAGCAGAGGAGGGACAGGGGGCTATGGCTACACCTTC. The J gene is TRBJ1-2, the V gene TRBV15; 11 nucleotides align to TRBD1. The CDR3 is 15 amino acids. Germline CDR1 LNHNV, CDR2 YYDKDF (reference sequence). V dropped 1 base and J dropped 4; count of bases not matched to a gene: 2.

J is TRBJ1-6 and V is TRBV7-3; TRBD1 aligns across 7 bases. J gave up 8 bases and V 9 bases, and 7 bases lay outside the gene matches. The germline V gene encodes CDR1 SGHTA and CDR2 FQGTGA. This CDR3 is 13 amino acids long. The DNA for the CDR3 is TGTGCCAGTTCAACAGGGGCCCATTCACCCCTCCACTTT. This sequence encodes CASSTGAHSPLHF.

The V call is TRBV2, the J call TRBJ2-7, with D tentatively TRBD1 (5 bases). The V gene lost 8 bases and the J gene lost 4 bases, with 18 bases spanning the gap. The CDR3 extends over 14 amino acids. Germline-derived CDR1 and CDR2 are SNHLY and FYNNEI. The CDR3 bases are TGTGCCAGCGAGTCAGGGTTGGTCCAATACGAGCAGTACTTC. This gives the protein CASESGLVQYEQYF.

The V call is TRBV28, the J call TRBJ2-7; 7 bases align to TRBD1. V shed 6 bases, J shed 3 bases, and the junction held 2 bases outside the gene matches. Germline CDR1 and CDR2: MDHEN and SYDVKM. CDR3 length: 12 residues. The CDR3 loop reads CASSRQGYEQYF. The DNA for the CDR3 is TGTGCCAGCAGCCGACAGGGCTACGAGCAGTACTTC.

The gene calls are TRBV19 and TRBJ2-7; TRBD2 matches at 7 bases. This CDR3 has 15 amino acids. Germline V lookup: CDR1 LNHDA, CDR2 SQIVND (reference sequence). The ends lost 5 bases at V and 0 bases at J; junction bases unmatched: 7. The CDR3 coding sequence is TGTGCCAGTAGTTCTCGGGGAGGGAGCTCCTACGAGCAGTACTTC. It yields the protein CASSSRGGSSYEQYF.

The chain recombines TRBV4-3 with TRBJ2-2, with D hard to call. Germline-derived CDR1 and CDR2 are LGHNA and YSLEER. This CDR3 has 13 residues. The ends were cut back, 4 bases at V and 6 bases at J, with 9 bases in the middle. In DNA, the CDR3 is TGCGCCAGCAGCCCTCCCGGGTCCGGGGAGCTGTTTTTT. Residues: CASSPPGSGELFF.

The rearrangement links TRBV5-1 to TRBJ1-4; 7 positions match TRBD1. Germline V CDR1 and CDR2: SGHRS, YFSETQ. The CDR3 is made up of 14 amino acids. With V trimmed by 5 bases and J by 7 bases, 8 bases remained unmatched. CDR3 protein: CASRFRDRSEKLFF. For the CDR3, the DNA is TGCGCCAGCAGATTCCGGGACAGATCTGAAAAACTGTTTTTT. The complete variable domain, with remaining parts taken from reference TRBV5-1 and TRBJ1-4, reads KAGVTQTPRYLIKTRGQQVTLSCSPISGHRSVSWYQQTPGQGLQFLFEYFSETQRNKGNFPGRFSGRQFSNSRSEMNVSTLELGDSALYLCASRFRDRSEKLFFGSGTQLSVL.

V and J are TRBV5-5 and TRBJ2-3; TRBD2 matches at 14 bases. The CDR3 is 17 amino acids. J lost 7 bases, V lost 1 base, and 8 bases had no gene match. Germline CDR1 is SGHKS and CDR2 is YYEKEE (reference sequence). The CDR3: CASSLIAGLAGGNTQYF. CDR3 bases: TGTGCCAGCAGCTTGATAGCTGGACTAGCGGGGGGAAATACGCAGTATTTT.

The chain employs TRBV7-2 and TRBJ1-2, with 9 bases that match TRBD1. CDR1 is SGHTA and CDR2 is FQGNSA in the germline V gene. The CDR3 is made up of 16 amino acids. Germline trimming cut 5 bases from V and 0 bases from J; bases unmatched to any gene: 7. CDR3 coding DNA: TGTGCCAGCAGCCGACCTGGGACAGGGCCTAACTATGGCTACACCTTC. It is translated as CASSRPGTGPNYGYTF.

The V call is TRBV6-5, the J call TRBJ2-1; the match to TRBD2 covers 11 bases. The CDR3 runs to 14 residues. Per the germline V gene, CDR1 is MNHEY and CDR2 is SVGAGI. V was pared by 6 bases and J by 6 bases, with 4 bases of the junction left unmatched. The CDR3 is CASRLAGGPNEQFF. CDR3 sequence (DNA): TGTGCCAGCAGGCTAGCGGGAGGCCCCAATGAGCAGTTCTTC.

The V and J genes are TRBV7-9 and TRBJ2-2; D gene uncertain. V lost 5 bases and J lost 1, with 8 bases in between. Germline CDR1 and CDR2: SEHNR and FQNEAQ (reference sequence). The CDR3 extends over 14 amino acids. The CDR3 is CASSLRRNTGELFF. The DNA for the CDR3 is TGTGCCAGCAGCCTAAGACGGAACACCGGGGAGCTGTTTTTT.